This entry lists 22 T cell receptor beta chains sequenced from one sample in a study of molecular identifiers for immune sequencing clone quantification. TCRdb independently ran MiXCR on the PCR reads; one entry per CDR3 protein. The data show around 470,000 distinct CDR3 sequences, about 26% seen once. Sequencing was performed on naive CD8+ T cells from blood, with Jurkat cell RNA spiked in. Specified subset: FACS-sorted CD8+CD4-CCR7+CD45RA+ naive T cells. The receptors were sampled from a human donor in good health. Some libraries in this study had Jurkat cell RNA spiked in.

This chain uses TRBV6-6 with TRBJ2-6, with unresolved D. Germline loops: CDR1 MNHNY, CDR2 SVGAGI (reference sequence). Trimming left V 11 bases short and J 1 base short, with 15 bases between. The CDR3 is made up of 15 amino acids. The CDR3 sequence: CAALLNPSGANVLTF. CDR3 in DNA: TGTGCCGCCCTTTTGAACCCTTCTGGGGCCAACGTCCTGACTTTC.

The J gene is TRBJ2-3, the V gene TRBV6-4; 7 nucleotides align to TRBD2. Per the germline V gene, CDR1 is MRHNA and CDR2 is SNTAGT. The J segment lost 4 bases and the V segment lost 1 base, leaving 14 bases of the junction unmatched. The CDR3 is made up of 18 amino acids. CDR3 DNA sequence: TGTGCCAGCAGTGACTTCCCTTTCGGCGGGAGAAATTCAGATACGCAGTATTTT. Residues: CASSDFPFGGRNSDTQYF.

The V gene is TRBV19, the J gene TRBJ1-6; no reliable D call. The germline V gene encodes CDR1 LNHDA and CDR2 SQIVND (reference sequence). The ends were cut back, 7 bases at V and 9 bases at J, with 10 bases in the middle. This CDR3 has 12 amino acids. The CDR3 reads CASNYASSPLHF. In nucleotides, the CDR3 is TGTGCCAGTAATTACGCGAGTTCACCCCTCCACTTT.

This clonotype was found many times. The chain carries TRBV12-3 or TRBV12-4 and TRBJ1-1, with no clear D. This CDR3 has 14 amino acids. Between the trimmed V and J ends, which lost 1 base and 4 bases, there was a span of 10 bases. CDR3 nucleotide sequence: TGTGCCAGCAGTTTAGGAGGGAGTACCACTGAAGCTTTCTTT. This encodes CASSLGGSTTEAFF.

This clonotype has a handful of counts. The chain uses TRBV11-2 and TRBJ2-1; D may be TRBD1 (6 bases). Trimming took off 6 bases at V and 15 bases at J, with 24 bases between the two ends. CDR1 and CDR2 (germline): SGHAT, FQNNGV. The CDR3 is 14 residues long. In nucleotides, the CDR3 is TGTGCCAGCAGTCCTGGGGGCAACCGTCGGGATGCGTTCTTC. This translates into CASSPGGNRRDAFF. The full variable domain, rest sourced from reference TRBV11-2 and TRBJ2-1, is EAGVAQSPRYKIIEKRQSVAFWCNPISGHATLYWYQQILGQGPKLLIQFQNNGVVDDSQLPKDRFSAERLKGVDSTLKIQPAKLEDSAVYLCASSPGGNRRDAFFGPGTRLTVL.

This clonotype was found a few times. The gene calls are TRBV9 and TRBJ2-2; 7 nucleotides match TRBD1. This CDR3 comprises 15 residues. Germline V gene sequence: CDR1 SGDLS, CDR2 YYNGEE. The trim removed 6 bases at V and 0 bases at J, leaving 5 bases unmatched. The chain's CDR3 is CASTHGTANTGELFF. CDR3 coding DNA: TGTGCCAGCACTCACGGGACAGCGAACACCGGGGAGCTGTTTTTT.

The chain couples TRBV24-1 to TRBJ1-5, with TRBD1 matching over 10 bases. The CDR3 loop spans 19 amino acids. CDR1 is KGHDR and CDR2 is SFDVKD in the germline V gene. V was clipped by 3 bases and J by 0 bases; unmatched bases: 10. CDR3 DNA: TGTGCCACCAGTGATGTACCGGGACAGGGGATTATTAGCAATCAGCCCCAGCATTTT. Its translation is CATSDVPGQGIISNQPQHF.

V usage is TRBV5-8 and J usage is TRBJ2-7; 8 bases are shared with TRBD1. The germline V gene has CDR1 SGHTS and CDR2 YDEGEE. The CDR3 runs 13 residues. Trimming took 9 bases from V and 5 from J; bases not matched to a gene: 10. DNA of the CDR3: TGTGCCACCGGTCAGGACAGGGCCGACGAGCAGTACTTC. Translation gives CATGQDRADEQYF.

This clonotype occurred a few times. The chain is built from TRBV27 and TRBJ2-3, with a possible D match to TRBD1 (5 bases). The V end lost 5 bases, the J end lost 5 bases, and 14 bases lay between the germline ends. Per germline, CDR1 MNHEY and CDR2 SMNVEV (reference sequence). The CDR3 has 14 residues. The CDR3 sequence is CASSPKGALDTQYF. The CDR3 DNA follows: TGTGCCAGCAGTCCCAAAGGGGCTCTAGATACGCAGTATTTT.

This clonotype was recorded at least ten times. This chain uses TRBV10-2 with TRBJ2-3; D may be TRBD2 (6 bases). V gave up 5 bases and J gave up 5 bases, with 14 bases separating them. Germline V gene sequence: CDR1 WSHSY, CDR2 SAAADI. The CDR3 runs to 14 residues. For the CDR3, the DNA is TGCGCCAGCAGTCGAGCGGGTGGGGGAGATACGCAGTATTTT. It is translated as CASSRAGGGDTQYF.

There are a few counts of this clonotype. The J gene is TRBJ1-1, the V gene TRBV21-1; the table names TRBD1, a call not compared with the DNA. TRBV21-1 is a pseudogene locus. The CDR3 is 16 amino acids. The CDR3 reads CASSNLWGFGGTEAFF. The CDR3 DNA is TGTGCCAGCAGCAACCTCTGGGGGTTCGGCGGCACTGAAGCTTTCTTT.

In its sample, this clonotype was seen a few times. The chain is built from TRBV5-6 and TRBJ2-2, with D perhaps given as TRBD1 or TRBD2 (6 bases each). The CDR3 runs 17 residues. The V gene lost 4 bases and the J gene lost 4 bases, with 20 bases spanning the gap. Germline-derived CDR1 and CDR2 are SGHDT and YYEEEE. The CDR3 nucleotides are TGTGCCAGCAGCCCGAACCTTGAGGGGGGCCCCACCGGGGAGCTGTTTTTT. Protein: CASSPNLEGGPTGELFF.

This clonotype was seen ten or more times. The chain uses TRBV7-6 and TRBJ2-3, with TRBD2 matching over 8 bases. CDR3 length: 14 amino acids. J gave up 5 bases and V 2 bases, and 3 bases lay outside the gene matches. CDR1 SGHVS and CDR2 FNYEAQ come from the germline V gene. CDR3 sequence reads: CASSLSAGGDTQYF. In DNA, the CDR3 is TGTGCCAGCAGCTTATCCGCGGGGGGAGATACGCAGTATTTT.

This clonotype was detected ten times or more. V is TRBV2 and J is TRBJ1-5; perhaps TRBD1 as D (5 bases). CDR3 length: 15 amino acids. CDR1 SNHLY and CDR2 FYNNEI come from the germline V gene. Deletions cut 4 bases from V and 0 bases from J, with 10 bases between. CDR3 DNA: TGTGCCAGCAGTGTACGGGGGTATAGCAATCAGCCCCAGCATTTT. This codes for CASSVRGYSNQPQHF.

CDR3 nucleotides: TGTGCCAGCAGTTACACCCGGGACACAGAAACATCGGATACGCAGTATTTT. Its protein product is CASSYTRDTETSDTQYF. The chain employs TRBV6-5 and TRBJ2-3, with a tentative D call TRBD1 (6 bases). CDR3 length: 17 residues. V was trimmed by 2 bases and J by 6 bases, leaving 21 bases between them. The germline CDR1 and CDR2 sequences are MNHEY and SVGAGI.

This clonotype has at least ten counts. CDR3 in amino acids: CASSQGSSGSSDTQYF. The CDR3 DNA reads as TGTGCCAGCAGCCAAGGGTCTAGCGGGAGTTCAGATACGCAGTATTTT. V is TRBV13 and J is TRBJ2-3; TRBD2 aligns across 10 bases. This CDR3 region has 16 residues. CDR1 and CDR2 from the germline V gene are PRHDT and FYEKMQ (reference sequence). The V and J ends lost 5 bases and 4 bases, in that order; junction bases with no gene match: 9. Full variable domain (outside the CDR3, taken from reference TRBV13 and TRBJ2-3): AAGVIQSPRHLIKEKRETATLKCYPIPRHDTVYWYQQGPGQDPQFLISFYEKMQSDKGSIPDRFSAQQFSDYHSELNMSSLELGDSALYFCASSQGSSGSSDTQYFGPGTRLTVL.

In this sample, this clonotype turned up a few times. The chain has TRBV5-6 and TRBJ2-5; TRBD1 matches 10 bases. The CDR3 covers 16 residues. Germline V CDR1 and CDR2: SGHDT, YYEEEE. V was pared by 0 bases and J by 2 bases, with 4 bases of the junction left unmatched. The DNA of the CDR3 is TGTGCCAGCAGCTTGGACCAGGGACAGGGGCAAGAGACCCAGTACTTC. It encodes CASSLDQGQGQETQYF.

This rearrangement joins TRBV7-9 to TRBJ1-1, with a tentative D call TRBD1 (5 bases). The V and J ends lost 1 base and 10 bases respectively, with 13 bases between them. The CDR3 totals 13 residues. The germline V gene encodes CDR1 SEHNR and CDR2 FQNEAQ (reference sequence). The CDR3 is CASSLGAGLLAFF. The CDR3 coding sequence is TGTGCCAGCAGCTTAGGGGCGGGGCTGCTAGCTTTCTTT. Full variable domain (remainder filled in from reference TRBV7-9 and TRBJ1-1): DTGVSQNPRHKITKRGQNVTFRCDPISEHNRLYWYRQTLGQGPEFLTYFQNEAQLEKSRLLSDRFSAERPKGSFSTLEIQRTEQGDSAMYLCASSLGAGLLAFFGQGTRLTVV.

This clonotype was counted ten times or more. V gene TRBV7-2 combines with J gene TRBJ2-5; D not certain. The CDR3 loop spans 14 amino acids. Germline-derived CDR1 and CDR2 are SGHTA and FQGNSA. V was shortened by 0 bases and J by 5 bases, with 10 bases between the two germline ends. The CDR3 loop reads CASSLAGYRETQYF. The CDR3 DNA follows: TGTGCCAGCAGCTTAGCAGGGTACCGGGAGACCCAGTACTTC. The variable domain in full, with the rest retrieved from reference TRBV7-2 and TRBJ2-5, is GAGVSQSPSNKVTEKGKDVELRCDPISGHTALYWYRQSLGQGLEFLIYFQGNSAPDKSGLPSDRFSAERTGGSVSTLTIQRTQQEDSAVYLCASSLAGYRETQYFGPGTRLLVL.

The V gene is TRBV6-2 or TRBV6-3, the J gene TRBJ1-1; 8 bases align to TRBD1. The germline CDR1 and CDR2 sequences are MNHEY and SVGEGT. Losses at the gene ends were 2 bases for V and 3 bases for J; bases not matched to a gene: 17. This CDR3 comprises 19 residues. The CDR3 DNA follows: TGTGCCAGCAGTTACGGAGTTCGGGGCAGGGGGCGTTTGGACACTGAAGCTTTCTTT. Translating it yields CASSYGVRGRGRLDTEAFF.

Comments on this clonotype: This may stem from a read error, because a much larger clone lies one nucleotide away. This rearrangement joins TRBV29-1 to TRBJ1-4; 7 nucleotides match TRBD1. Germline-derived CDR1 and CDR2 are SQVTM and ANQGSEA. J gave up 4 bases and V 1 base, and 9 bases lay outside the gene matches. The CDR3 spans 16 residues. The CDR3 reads CSVEGPADRINEKLFF. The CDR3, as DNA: TGCAGCGTTGAAGGTCCAGCGGACAGGATTAATGAAAAACTGTTTTTT.

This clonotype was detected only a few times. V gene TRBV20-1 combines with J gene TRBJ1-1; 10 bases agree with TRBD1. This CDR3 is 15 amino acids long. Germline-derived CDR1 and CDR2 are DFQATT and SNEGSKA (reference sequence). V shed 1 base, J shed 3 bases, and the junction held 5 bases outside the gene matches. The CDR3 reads CSARVAGTGDTEAFF. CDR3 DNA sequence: TGCAGTGCTAGAGTCGCCGGGACAGGGGACACTGAAGCTTTCTTT.